These 27 T cell receptor beta chains were all obtained from the same sample, sequenced in a study of shared T cell receptors in the human thymus listed by TCRdb under 2021. The method was the immunoSEQ multiplex PCR assay. The table comes from immuneACCESS by way of TCRdb, which keeps in-frame sequences with V and J called. Part of the clones is missing from these tables; in studies checked, under half for an unresolved V gene and the rest for unknown reasons. Recorded for this sample are about 730,000 clones; 80% to 90% of them occurred a single time. The ten largest clones add up to around 0.0094% of the sample. This same sample was also taken into another study, of human thymus T cells.

The sequenced sample consisted of thymocytes. These receptor sequences come from a girl less than two years old with a congenital heart defect. Donor details come from another sample of the same person, matched by shared clones.

The CDR3 protein is CASSLRPAESAPYEQYF. DNA of the CDR3: TGTGCCAGCAGCCTCAGGCCGGCAGAATCAGCCCCCTACGAGCAGTACTTC. This sequence joins TRBV7-8 and TRBJ2-7; D ambiguous. Germline lookup yields CDR1 SGHVS and CDR2 FQNEAQ. The CDR3 sequence is 17 residues long. Trimming took off 5 bases at V and 2 bases at J, with 22 bases between the two ends.

The V and J genes are TRBV4-1 and TRBJ2-7, with D possibly matching TRBD1 (5 bases). The V gene's germline CDR1 is MGHRA and CDR2 YSYEKL. CDR3 length: 14 amino acids. Trimming shortened V by 0 bases and J by 3 bases, and 9 bases separated the two germline ends. This CDR3 reads CASSQDPGRYEQYF. CDR3 DNA sequence: TGCGCCAGCAGCCAAGATCCAGGGCGCTACGAGCAGTACTTC.

This rearrangement joins TRBV7-6 to TRBJ2-2, with TRBD1 identical over 7 bases. J lost 8 bases, V lost 5 bases, and 8 bases had no gene match. Germline CDR1 SGHVS, CDR2 FNYEAQ. The CDR3 totals 14 residues. CDR3 sequence: CASSERQGLGELFF. The CDR3 DNA sequence: TGTGCCAGCAGCGAGAGACAGGGATTGGGGGAGCTGTTTTTT.

V gene TRBV29-1 combines with J gene TRBJ2-5, with 7 bases aligning to TRBD2. The CDR3 length is 15 residues. V was clipped by 4 bases and J by 4 bases; unmatched bases: 12. Germline values: CDR1 SQVTM, CDR2 ANQGSEA. Here the CDR3 DNA reads TGCAGCGTTGTATGCGGGGGAGGGATTATAGAGACCCAGTACTTC. Protein: CSVVCGGGIIETQYF.

A word on this clone: The same CDR3 is also encoded by other DNA sequences in this sample. This chain joins TRBV6-1 and TRBJ1-5; D is undetermined. Trimming pared 1 base from V and 0 bases from J, leaving 7 bases between. This CDR3 comprises 15 residues. CDR1 is MNHNS, CDR2 SASEGT, per germline. CDR3 in amino acids: CASSEGGNSNQPQHF. The DNA for the CDR3 is TGTGCCAGCAGTGAAGGCGGCAATAGCAATCAGCCCCAGCATTTT.

This clone was found a few times. The CDR3, as DNA: TGCGCCAGCAGCCAAGATTGGATCTGGGACAGCCGATATGGCTACACCTTC. This gives the protein CASSQDWIWDSRYGYTF. The genes are TRBV4-3 and TRBJ1-2, with 7 bases lining up with TRBD1. The CDR3 sequence is 17 residues long. Germline trimming cut 0 bases from V and 5 bases from J; bases unmatched to any gene: 12. Germline V lookup: CDR1 LGHNA, CDR2 YSLEER.

V and J are TRBV27 and TRBJ2-7; 9 positions agree with TRBD1. This CDR3 contains 14 residues. The trim removed 9 bases at V and 2 bases at J, leaving 8 bases unmatched. The germline gives CDR1 MNHEY, CDR2 SMNVEV (reference sequence). This chain's CDR3 is CASRQGVIPYEQYF. CDR3 nucleotide sequence: TGTGCCAGTCGACAGGGGGTAATTCCCTACGAGCAGTACTTC.

This clone was recorded once. The chain has TRBV2 and TRBJ2-5; TRBD2 aligns across 13 bases. Germline loops: CDR1 SNHLY, CDR2 FYNNEI. V lost 6 bases and J lost 4; bases outside the gene matches: 11. This CDR3 is 17 amino acids long. The CDR3 DNA sequence: TGTGCCAGCAGGAGACTAGCGGGGGGCGAGGGTGGAGAGACCCAGTACTTC. This encodes CASRRLAGGEGGETQYF.

As to this clone: This sample includes further DNA sequences coding for the same CDR3. The CDR3 loop reads CSVRQGNTEAFF. DNA of the CDR3: TGCAGCGTCAGACAGGGTAACACTGAAGCTTTCTTT. The rearrangement uses TRBV29-1 and TRBJ1-1; 7 bases are a match to TRBD1. J gave up 2 bases and V 6 bases, and 3 bases lay outside the gene matches. The CDR3 totals 12 residues. In germline, CDR1 is SQVTM, CDR2 ANQGSEA.

This rearrangement joins TRBV7-6 to TRBJ1-3; no firm D call. The length of the CDR3 is 15 residues. Trimming took off 5 bases at V and 2 bases at J, with 13 bases between the two ends. Germline CDR1 is SGHVS and CDR2 is FNYEAQ. CDR3 nucleotides: TGTGCCAGCAGCCGCGGAGCCGGTCCTGGAAACACCATATATTTT. This codes for CASSRGAGPGNTIYF.

The V and J genes are TRBV7-2 and TRBJ2-1; D unclear. V shed 5 bases and J shed 8 bases, with 13 bases lying between them. This CDR3 has 13 residues. CDR1 is SGHTA and CDR2 is FQGNSA in the germline V gene. CDR3 loop: CASSTTSPDEQFF. The CDR3 coding sequence is TGTGCCAGCAGCACGACAAGCCCCGATGAGCAGTTCTTC. Full variable domain (outside the CDR3, taken from reference TRBV7-2 and TRBJ2-1): GAGVSQSPSNKVTEKGKDVELRCDPISGHTALYWYRQSLGQGLEFLIYFQGNSAPDKSGLPSDRFSAERTGGSVSTLTIQRTQQEDSAVYLCASSTTSPDEQFFGPGTRLTVL.

The chain links TRBV5-5 to TRBJ1-5; a possible D gene is TRBD1 (5 bases). The CDR3 is 15 amino acids. Trimming removed 3 bases at V and 6 bases at J, with 16 bases between. In germline, CDR1 is SGHKS, CDR2 YYEKEE (reference sequence). CDR3 in amino acids: CASSSQGGNPQPQHF. In DNA, the CDR3 is TGTGCCAGCAGCTCCCAGGGAGGAAACCCTCAGCCCCAGCATTTT.

The CDR3 here is CASFSGKQNSPLHF. The CDR3 nucleotides are TGTGCCAGTTTTTCAGGGAAGCAGAATTCACCCCTCCACTTT. V usage is TRBV19 and J usage is TRBJ1-6, with a tentative D call TRBD1 (5 bases). Germline V gene lookup returns CDR1 LNHDA and CDR2 SQIVND (reference sequence). Trimming shortened V by 8 bases and J by 7 bases, and 15 bases separated the two germline ends. The CDR3 contains 14 residues.

The rearrangement uses TRBV18 and TRBJ2-1; D may be TRBD1 (7 bases). V lost 1 base and J 9 bases, leaving 13 bases between the germline ends. Germline V gives CDR1 KGHSH, CDR2 LQKENI. The CDR3 is 14 amino acids. CDR3 residues: CASSPQSGDSEQFF. The CDR3 coding sequence is TGTGCCAGCTCACCACAGTCGGGGGACAGTGAGCAGTTCTTC. Full variable domain (rest looked up from reference TRBV18 and TRBJ2-1): NAGVMQNPRHLVRRRGQEARLRCSPMKGHSHVYWYRQLPEEGLKFMVYLQKENIIDESGMPKERFSAEFPKEGPSILRIQQVVRGDSAAYFCASSPQSGDSEQFFGPGTRLTVL.

The chain uses TRBV9 and TRBJ1-6; perhaps TRBD1 as D (6 bases). With 2 bases removed from V and 7 bases from J, the gap between germline ends came to 13 bases. Looked up from germline, CDR1 is SGDLS and CDR2 is YYNGEE. The CDR3 spans 15 residues. This chain's CDR3 is CASSVDDRRNSPLHF. The CDR3 bases are TGTGCCAGCAGCGTCGACGACAGGAGAAATTCACCCCTCCACTTT.

The V gene is TRBV2, the J gene TRBJ1-2, with D possibly matching TRBD1 (6 bases). V shed 4 bases and J shed 4 bases, with 19 bases lying between them. The CDR3 is 16 amino acids. Germline CDR1 is SNHLY and CDR2 is FYNNEI. The CDR3 DNA reads as TGTGCCAGCAGTGTCATAGGAAGACAGGCAAGCTATGGCTACACCTTC. Translating it yields CASSVIGRQASYGYTF.

This chain links TRBV18 with TRBJ2-6; D possibly corresponds to TRBD1 (5 bases). The germline gives CDR1 KGHSH, CDR2 LQKENI. Trimming removed 2 bases from V and 1 base from J, with 18 bases in between. The CDR3 contains 19 residues. CDR3 sequence: CASSPNKGKVSSGANVLTF. The CDR3 coding sequence is TGTGCCAGCTCACCAAATAAGGGGAAAGTCTCTTCTGGGGCCAACGTCCTGACTTTC.

J is TRBJ1-2 and V is TRBV9; TRBD1 is a possible D gene (5 bases). CDR3 length: 17 residues. Trimming cost V 4 bases and J 6 bases, with 25 bases left between them. Germline-derived CDR1 and CDR2 are SGDLS and YYNGEE. The DNA of the CDR3 is TGTGCCAGCAGCCCTTGGGGCGGTGTATCGACCTACCATGGCTACACCTTC. It yields the protein CASSPWGGVSTYHGYTF. Full variable domain (outside the CDR3, taken from reference TRBV9 and TRBJ1-2): DSGVTQTPKHLITATGQRVTLRCSPRSGDLSVYWYQQSLDQGLQFLIQYYNGEERAKGNILERFSAQQFPDLHSELNLSSLELGDSALYFCASSPWGGVSTYHGYTFGSGTRLTVV.

V is TRBV5-1 and J is TRBJ2-2; 12 bases match TRBD2. CDR3 size: 16 residues. Trimming took 0 bases from V and 5 from J; bases not matched to a gene: 2. CDR1 is SGHRS, CDR2 YFSETQ, per germline. The chain's CDR3 is CASSLEGLAGTGELFF. DNA of the CDR3: TGCGCCAGCAGCTTGGAAGGACTAGCGGGGACCGGGGAGCTGTTTTTT.

The V call is TRBV27, the J call TRBJ1-6; tentative D call: TRBD1 (5 bases). From germline, CDR1 is MNHEY and CDR2 SMNVEV (reference sequence). The CDR3 length is 16 residues. Trimming removed 0 bases from V and 6 bases from J, with 12 bases in between. DNA of the CDR3: TGTGCCAGCAGTTTATCTGGGGCGCCAGGTAATTCACCCCTCCACTTT. This encodes CASSLSGAPGNSPLHF.

This clone was recorded once. The junction and the germline gene differ at one end; a read error may be behind it. This CDR3 is CVSSPPPGQGLYGYTF. CDR3 coding DNA: TGCGTCAGCAGCCCGCCCCCCGGGCAGGGTCTGTATGGCTACACCTTC. The chain carries TRBV5-1 and TRBJ1-2; the D gene is possibly TRBD1 (5 bases). This CDR3 is 16 amino acids long. The germline gives CDR1 SGHRS, CDR2 YFSETQ.

CDR3 protein: CASSLERAVQVSGANVLTF. The CDR3 DNA reads as TGTGCCAGCAGCTTAGAGAGGGCAGTCCAGGTCTCTGGGGCCAACGTCCTGACTTTC. V gene TRBV7-6 combines with J gene TRBJ2-6, with D possibly being TRBD2 (5 bases). Trimming removed 1 base at V and 0 bases at J, with 16 bases between. This CDR3 is 19 amino acids long. The germline V gene encodes CDR1 SGHVS and CDR2 FNYEAQ.

J is TRBJ2-3 and V is TRBV7-2; 13 nucleotides align to TRBD2. The CDR3 consists of 18 residues. Germline V gives CDR1 SGHTA, CDR2 FQGNSA. The trim removed 5 bases at V and 2 bases at J, leaving 10 bases unmatched. The CDR3 sequence is CASSPRTSGGYFTDTQYF. The CDR3 bases are TGTGCCAGCAGCCCTAGGACTAGCGGGGGATACTTCACAGATACGCAGTATTTT.

CDR3 sequence reads: CASSPTQMNTEAFF. CDR3 in DNA: TGTGCCAGCAGTCCAACACAAATGAACACTGAAGCTTTCTTT. The chain is built from TRBV27 and TRBJ1-1; unclear D gene. Trimming shortened V by 5 bases and J by 0 bases, and 10 bases separated the two germline ends. Germline V lookup: CDR1 MNHEY, CDR2 SMNVEV (reference sequence). The CDR3 is 14 residues long.

The V call is TRBV29-1, the J call TRBJ2-1, with D perhaps matching TRBD2 (5 bases). Trimming removed 7 bases at V and 0 bases at J, with 16 bases between. CDR1 SQVTM and CDR2 ANQGSEA come from the germline V gene. The CDR3 totals 15 residues. CDR3 DNA sequence: TGCAGCGCTCCAGACTCTGAGGGCTCCTACAATGAGCAGTTCTTC. This encodes CSAPDSEGSYNEQFF.

This sequence joins TRBV28 and TRBJ1-1; TRBD1 matches 7 bases. CDR3 length equals 18 residues. V trimming: 10 bases; J trimming: 3 bases; junction bases outside the gene matches: 23. The germline CDR1 and CDR2 sequences are MDHEN and SYDVKM. The DNA of the CDR3 is TGTGCCACAGAGGAGTGGACAGGCCTCAATTCGGAGTACACTGAAGCTTTCTTT. Its protein product is CATEEWTGLNSEYTEAFF.

DNA of the CDR3: TGTGCCAGCAGTCCAAACACCAATACAGGTTGTCCCATCTTCGGCTACACCTTC. Its translation: CASSPNTNTGCPIFGYTF. The genes are TRBV28 and TRBJ1-2; possibly TRBD1 for D (5 bases). Trimming pared 5 bases from V and 8 bases from J, leaving 30 bases between. The V gene's germline CDR1 is MDHEN and CDR2 SYDVKM. There are 18 residues in the CDR3.